These 10 T cell receptor beta chains share one sample of origin, sequenced in a study of blood T cell repertoires in COVID-19. Generated by immunoSEQ multiplex PCR, the TCRdb table keeps only in-frame clones and is missing some. Among roughly 200,000 clones, around 85% were seen once, and the ten largest hold 6.5% to 9%. Sequenced sample: peripheral blood. Source of these receptors: a woman aged 55-69 years with acute or convalescent COVID-19.

The V call is TRBV5-4, the J call TRBJ2-2, with 9 bases aligning to TRBD2. The CDR3 is 17 residues long. V was clipped by 0 bases and J by 7 bases; unmatched bases: 10. The germline V gene encodes CDR1 SGHNT and CDR2 YYREEE (reference sequence). For the CDR3, the DNA is TGTGCCAGCAGCTTGGTGGTGCTAGCGGGACCGAGCGGGGAGCTGTTTTTT. Translation: CASSLVVLAGPSGELFF.

The rearrangement uses TRBV9 and TRBJ2-1; the D is unclear. The CDR3 runs to 16 residues. CDR1 is SGDLS, CDR2 YYNGEE, per germline. Trimming cost V 1 base and J 3 bases, with 14 bases left between them. The CDR3 spells CASSVRPSGGYNEQFF. For the CDR3, the DNA is TGTGCCAGCAGCGTAAGGCCCAGTGGCGGCTACAATGAGCAGTTCTTC. Complete variable domain (other parts from reference TRBV9 and TRBJ2-1): DSGVTQTPKHLITATGQRVTLRCSPRSGDLSVYWYQQSLDQGLQFLIQYYNGEERAKGNILERFSAQQFPDLHSELNLSSLELGDSALYFCASSVRPSGGYNEQFFGPGTRLTVL.

This clone appeared once. This chain connects TRBV2 to TRBJ1-1; D unresolved. The ends were cut back, 4 bases at V and 7 bases at J, with 13 bases in the middle. The CDR3 consists of 13 residues. CDR1 and CDR2 from the germline V gene are SNHLY and FYNNEI. Written as DNA, the CDR3 is TGTGCCAGCAGTGCAGCGGAGGTAGATGAAGCTTTCTTT. Protein: CASSAAEVDEAFF.

The V and J genes are TRBV3-1 (or the pseudogene TRBV3-2) and TRBJ2-7; 10 bases fit TRBD2. The CDR3 runs 14 residues. Germline CDR1 and CDR2: LGHDT and YNNKEL (reference sequence). V was clipped by 4 bases and J by 4 bases; unmatched bases: 4. The DNA of the CDR3 is TGTGCCAGCAGCCCTGGGACTAGCGCTTACGAGCAGTACGTC. It codes for CASSPGTSAYEQYV.

The chain recombines TRBV4-2 with TRBJ2-1; D may be TRBD1 (6 bases). V lost 4 bases to trimming and J lost 2 bases, with 15 bases between them. Germline assignment: CDR1 LGHNA and CDR2 YNFKEQ. The CDR3 consists of 16 residues. This chain's CDR3 is CASSPVERGTYNEQFF. CDR3 sequence (DNA): TGTGCCAGCAGCCCTGTTGAGAGGGGGACCTACAATGAGCAGTTCTTC.

The V call is TRBV2, the J call TRBJ2-7; a possible D gene is TRBD1 (6 bases). Trimming removed 6 bases at V and 3 bases at J, with 9 bases between. The CDR3 is 12 amino acids. Germline V gene data show CDR1 as SNHLY and CDR2 as FYNNEI. The CDR3 DNA reads TGTGCCAGCAGCCAGGACAGCTACGAGCAGTACTTC. Translated, it gives CASSQDSYEQYF.

This clone was observed once. The chain joins TRBV6-5 to TRBJ1-6; 9 bases are shared with TRBD1. The CDR3 is 13 residues long. The junction had 3 bases not matched to a gene; V was cut back by 8 bases and J by 7 bases. Looked up from germline, CDR1 is MNHEY and CDR2 is SVGAGI. This CDR3 is CASGGQGNSPLHF. CDR3 DNA sequence: TGTGCCAGCGGGGGACAGGGCAATTCACCCCTCCACTTT.

The chain employs TRBV2 and TRBJ2-7; D might be TRBD2 (5 bases). This CDR3 comprises 12 residues. V gave up 4 bases and J gave up 3 bases, with 7 bases separating them. Germline V gene data show CDR1 as SNHLY and CDR2 as FYNNEI. In nucleotides, the CDR3 is TGTGCCAGCAGTGTAGACTACTACGAGCAGTACTTC. The encoded protein is CASSVDYYEQYF.

The CDR3 bases are TGCACCAGCAGCCAAGATGGCAAGCGGGGAAACACCATATATTTT. It translates to CTSSQDGKRGNTIYF. The chain carries TRBV1 and TRBJ1-3. TRBV1 is reported as a pseudogene. The CDR3 runs 15 residues.

This chain uses TRBV14 with TRBJ1-1, with a possible D match to TRBD1 (6 bases). Trimming took 2 bases from V and 8 from J, leaving 9 bases between them. The CDR3 runs to 12 residues. CDR1 and CDR2 (germline): SGHDN, FVKESK. In nucleotides, the CDR3 is TGTGCCAGCAGCCAAACGACAGGCGAAGCTTTCTTT. Its translation is CASSQTTGEAFF.